This T cell receptor beta chain derives from a study of T cell changes during pregnancy in multiple sclerosis. Profiled with immunoSEQ multiplex PCR; TCRdb holds only in-frame clones, not every one. The table has under 50,000 clones, about 91% seen once; the top ten hold less than 0.9%. This clone has more than one count but fewer than ten. The CDR3 is made up of 16 amino acids. The germline gives CDR1 MDHEN, CDR2 SYDVKM. V trimming: 3 bases; J trimming: 6 bases; junction bases outside the gene matches: 8. The sequenced sample was CD4+ T cells from peripheral blood mononuclear cells, obtained in the third trimester of pregnancy. The rearrangement joins TRBV28 to TRBJ2-2, with 9 bases matching TRBD2. The clonotype comes from a female donor with multiple sclerosis, enrolled in a pregnancy study. In DNA, the CDR3 is TGTGCCAGCAGTTTGTATTCGCGGGAGGGCTCCGGGGAGCTGTTTTTT. It specifies CASSLYSREGSGELFF. The full variable domain, with the rest looked up from reference TRBV28 and TRBJ2-2, is DVKVTQSSRYLVKRTGEKVFLECVQDMDHENMFWYRQDPGLGLRLIYFSYDVKMKEKGDIPEGYSVSREKKERFSLILESASTNQTSMYLCASSLYSREGSGELFFGEGSRLTVL.